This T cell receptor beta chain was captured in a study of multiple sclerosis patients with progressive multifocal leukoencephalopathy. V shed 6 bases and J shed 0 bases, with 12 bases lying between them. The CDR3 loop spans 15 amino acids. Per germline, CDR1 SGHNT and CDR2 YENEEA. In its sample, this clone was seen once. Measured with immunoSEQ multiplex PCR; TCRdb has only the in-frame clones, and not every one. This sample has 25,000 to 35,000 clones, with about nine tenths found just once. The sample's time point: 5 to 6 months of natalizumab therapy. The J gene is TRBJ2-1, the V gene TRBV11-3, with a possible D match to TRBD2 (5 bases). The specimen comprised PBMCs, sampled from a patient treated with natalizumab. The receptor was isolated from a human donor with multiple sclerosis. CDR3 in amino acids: CASSQSGSSYNEQFF. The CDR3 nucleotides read TGTGCCAGCAGTCAATCGGGGAGCTCCTACAATGAGCAGTTCTTC.